This TCR beta chain came from a study of blood T cell repertoires in COVID-19. About the research overall: Sites across the United States, Italy and Spain contributed samples from acute and convalescent COVID-19.

Germline assignment: CDR1 MGHRA and CDR2 YSYEKL. This CDR3 comprises 15 residues. Trimming took 4 bases from V and 4 from J, leaving 14 bases between them. How the authors handled the data: Estimates of nucleated cell counts were drawn from the amplification of reference gene primers. Data came from immunoSEQ multiplex PCR; TCRdb stores just in-frame clones and leaves some out. That table is the source of V, J and clone size, and D and trimming were worked out from the DNA. The sample includes roughly 30,000 clones, 89% of them seen just once. This clone was counted only a few times. What was sequenced was peripheral blood. The clonotype comes from a human donor in a cohort sampled during active COVID-19. This chain joins TRBV4-1 and TRBJ1-5, with D tentatively TRBD1 (5 bases). CDR3 protein: CASSREPGLNQPQHF. The CDR3 nucleotides read TGCGCCAGCAGCCGCGAACCGGGACTAAATCAGCCCCAGCATTTT.